These 18 T cell receptor beta chains originate from one sample sequenced in a study of T cell clusters in autoimmune cytopenias. One tube held mixed TRB-A and TRB-B primer pools for touch-down PCR. TCRdb reworked the multiplex PCR reads into one entry per CDR3 protein, no DNA. The specimen's table records thousands of distinct CDR3 sequences. TRB was amplified from roughly 270 ng of peripheral blood genomic DNA per sample. The sequencing input was peripheral blood. The origin of the receptors is a human donor with an autoimmune cytopenia or autoimmune hepatitis (not recorded which).

V gene TRBV4-2 combines with J gene TRBJ1-5. The CDR3 is made up of 14 amino acids. CDR1 and CDR2 (germline): LGHNA, YNFKEQ. The CDR3 sequence: CTTTSDYSNQPQHF.

This clonotype is labeled medium-sized based on frequency. The rearrangement links TRBV20-1 to TRBJ2-1; TCRdb designates TRBD2, a call that cannot be tested without DNA. The CDR3 has 15 amino acids. Germline V lookup: CDR1 DFQATT, CDR2 SNEGSKA (reference sequence). The CDR3 loop is CSAREWGLGLTAQFF.

This clonotype is identified as medium-sized (0.01 to 0.1%) from frequency. The genes are TRBV20-1 and TRBJ1-1. This CDR3 is built from 15 residues. The germline CDR1 and CDR2 sequences are DFQATT and SNEGSKA (reference sequence). The CDR3 sequence: CSASDRPPNVGEAFF.

The chain recombines TRBV10-2 with TRBJ1-2; the D call from TCRdb, TRBD1, cannot be confirmed without DNA. This CDR3 has 15 residues. CDR1 is WSHSY, CDR2 SAAADI, per germline. The chain's CDR3 is CASSSPGQGLYGYTF.

This chain connects TRBV2 to TRBJ1-1; TCRdb indicates TRBD1, and absent DNA this call remains unverified. Germline V gives CDR1 SNHLY, CDR2 FYNNEI. CDR3 length: 12 residues. CDR3 sequence: CASSAGGAEAFF.

By frequency, this clonotype is medium-sized. V is TRBV6-1 and J is TRBJ1-2. Germline-derived CDR1 and CDR2 are MNHNS and SASEGT. This CDR3 region has 11 residues. The CDR3 loop reads CASSESYGYTF.

This sequence joins TRBV7-9 and TRBJ2-5; TCRdb indicates TRBD1, and absent DNA this call remains unverified. This CDR3 spans 16 amino acids. The V gene's germline CDR1 is SEHNR and CDR2 FQNEAQ (reference sequence). The CDR3 region is CASSQASPVPGETQYF. The entire variable domain, with the rest obtained from reference TRBV7-9 and TRBJ2-5, is as follows: DTGVSQNPRHKITKRGQNVTFRCDPISEHNRLYWYRQTLGQGPEFLTYFQNEAQLEKSRLLSDRFSAERPKGSFSTLEIQRTEQGDSAMYLCASSQASPVPGETQYFGPGTRLLVL.

Frequency places this clonotype as medium-sized. V gene TRBV20-1 combines with J gene TRBJ2-1; TCRdb's D call of TRBD1 is untestable without DNA. The CDR3 length is 12 residues. Germline-derived CDR1 and CDR2 are DFQATT and SNEGSKA (reference sequence). This CDR3 is CSAPTAYNEQFF.

This clonotype is called medium-sized based on its frequency. The chain couples TRBV30 to TRBJ2-5; TCRdb selects TRBD1, and the lack of DNA leaves this call unchecked. The V gene's germline CDR1 is GTSNPN and CDR2 SVGIG (reference sequence). The CDR3 consists of 14 residues. The CDR3 spells CARNRGLGDETQYF. The entire variable domain, with the rest obtained from reference TRBV30 and TRBJ2-5, is as follows: SQTIHQWPATLVQPVGSPLSLECTVEGTSNPNLYWYRQAAGRGLQLLFYSVGIGQISSEVPQNLSASRPQDRQFILSSKKLLLSDSGFYLCARNRGLGDETQYFGPGTRLLVL.

The chain links TRBV12-3 or TRBV12-4 to TRBJ1-1; the D call from TCRdb, TRBD1, cannot be confirmed without DNA. The CDR3 sequence is 16 residues long. This CDR3 reads CASSLGNRVGYTEAFF.

This clonotype is deemed medium-sized (0.01 to 0.1%) by its frequency. The chain employs TRBV7-9 and TRBJ2-1; lacking DNA, the TRBD2 call made by TCRdb goes unchecked. CDR1 SEHNR and CDR2 FQNEAQ come from the germline V gene (reference sequence). The CDR3 sequence is 20 residues long. CDR3 loop: CASRQEPGLAGGHSYNEQFF.

This rearrangement joins TRBV20-1 to TRBJ1-3. The germline V gene encodes CDR1 DFQATT and CDR2 SNEGSKA (reference sequence). The CDR3 extends over 13 amino acids. CDR3: CSGSEGTGKTIYF.

The V and J genes are TRBV12-3 or TRBV12-4 and TRBJ2-2. CDR3 length equals 14 residues. The CDR3 reads CASSSESRTGELFF.

According to its frequency, this clonotype is medium-sized. J is TRBJ2-7 and V is TRBV30. Germline CDR1 GTSNPN, CDR2 SVGIG (reference sequence). CDR3 size: 13 residues. CDR3: CAWGPGTHYEQYF.

In terms of frequency, this clonotype is medium-sized (0.01 to 0.1%). The V gene is TRBV7-9, the J gene TRBJ2-1; the D call of TRBD2 rests on TCRdb alone, since no DNA is present to check it. The CDR3 runs 16 residues. Germline CDR1 reads SEHNR; CDR2 reads FQNEAQ (reference sequence). The CDR3 here is CASSYAVGLAGFEQFF. Full variable domain (remainder filled in from reference TRBV7-9 and TRBJ2-1): DTGVSQNPRHKITKRGQNVTFRCDPISEHNRLYWYRQTLGQGPEFLTYFQNEAQLEKSRLLSDRFSAERPKGSFSTLEIQRTEQGDSAMYLCASSYAVGLAGFEQFFGPGTRLTVL.

This clonotype is labeled medium-sized based on frequency. The chain is built from TRBV6-6 and TRBJ1-5; TCRdb's D call of TRBD1 is untestable without DNA. Looked up from germline, CDR1 is MNHNY and CDR2 is SVGAGI (reference sequence). This CDR3 spans 13 amino acids. CDR3 sequence reads: CASSLTGGQPQHF.

The chain couples TRBV6-5 to TRBJ1-2; the TRBD1 assignment by TCRdb is unverifiable without DNA. This CDR3 spans 14 amino acids. CDR1 and CDR2 (germline): MNHEY, SVGAGI. CDR3 sequence: CASSPRDRGYGYTF.

V usage is TRBV11-2 and J usage is TRBJ1-1. This CDR3 is 15 amino acids long. Per the germline V gene, CDR1 is SGHAT and CDR2 is FQNNGV. The CDR3 spells CASSLEGLLNTEAFF.